The 10 T cell receptor beta chains presented below share a single source sample, sequenced in a study of blood T cell repertoires in COVID-19. Sequencing used immunoSEQ multiplex PCR; TCRdb keeps in-frame clones, though not all of them. The table has approximately 280,000 clones, about 90% seen once. Sequenced input: peripheral blood. The receptors here all came from a woman aged 30 to 39 who had recovered from COVID-19.

The rearrangement links TRBV28 to TRBJ1-2; 7 nucleotides agree with TRBD1. CDR1 is MDHEN and CDR2 is SYDVKM in the germline V gene. The V and J ends lost 4 bases and 2 bases, in that order; junction bases with no gene match: 1. The CDR3 spans 13 residues. CDR3 in amino acids: CASSSTGNYGYTF. The CDR3 DNA follows: TGTGCCAGCAGTTCGACAGGGAACTATGGCTACACCTTC.

The chain combines TRBV2 with TRBJ2-3; TRBD2 aligns across 13 bases. The CDR3 covers 17 residues. Unmatched junction bases numbered 9, after V lost 5 bases and J lost 4 bases. Germline V CDR1 and CDR2: SNHLY, FYNNEI. The chain's CDR3 is CASSIGRTSGSADTQYF. CDR3 nucleotide sequence: TGTGCCAGCAGTATTGGAAGGACTAGCGGGAGCGCAGATACGCAGTATTTT.

V is TRBV27 and J is TRBJ1-1; D is undetermined. V shed 10 bases and J shed 2 bases, with 11 bases lying between them. This CDR3 contains 12 residues. Germline values: CDR1 MNHEY, CDR2 SMNVEV (reference sequence). The CDR3 DNA reads TGTGCCACCCTTAGCGGTAACACTGAAGCTTTCTTT. It encodes CATLSGNTEAFF.

The rearrangement joins TRBV6-5 to TRBJ2-2, with D perhaps matching TRBD2 (5 bases). V was shortened by 6 bases and J by 3 bases, with 8 bases between the two germline ends. This CDR3 comprises 13 residues. CDR1 and CDR2 (germline): MNHEY, SVGAGI. The CDR3 protein is CASRLRDTGELFF. Written as DNA, the CDR3 is TGTGCCAGCAGGTTGAGGGACACCGGGGAGCTGTTTTTT.

V usage is TRBV7-6 and J usage is TRBJ2-1; a possible D gene is TRBD2 (5 bases). Germline values: CDR1 SGHVS, CDR2 FNYEAQ. This CDR3 has 15 amino acids. Trimming pared 5 bases from V and 6 bases from J, leaving 17 bases between. The CDR3 coding sequence is TGTGCCAGCAGCGCCCTCGAGGGTTTCCCCAATGAGCAGTTCTTC. Translation gives CASSALEGFPNEQFF.

This chain connects TRBV6-2 or TRBV6-3 to TRBJ1-1; D is unresolved. Germline CDR1 and CDR2: MNHEY and SVGEGT. This CDR3 region has 14 residues. V lost 0 bases and J 5 bases, leaving 10 bases between the germline ends. The CDR3 protein is CASSYSIGSTEAFF. The DNA of the CDR3 is TGTGCCAGCAGTTACTCGATAGGGAGTACTGAAGCTTTCTTT.

V gene TRBV7-2 combines with J gene TRBJ2-7; the match to TRBD2 covers 8 bases. Per germline, CDR1 SGHTA and CDR2 FQGNSA. Trimming took 2 bases from V and 6 from J; bases not matched to a gene: 9. CDR3 size: 15 residues. The CDR3 nucleotides are TGTGCCAGCAGCTTAATACGGCTAGCGGGCCCCGAGCAGTACTTC. It translates to CASSLIRLAGPEQYF. The full variable domain, rest sourced from reference TRBV7-2 and TRBJ2-7, is GAGVSQSPSNKVTEKGKDVELRCDPISGHTALYWYRQSLGQGLEFLIYFQGNSAPDKSGLPSDRFSAERTGGSVSTLTIQRTQQEDSAVYLCASSLIRLAGPEQYFGPGTRLTVT.

This chain uses TRBV3-1 (or the pseudogene TRBV3-2) with TRBJ1-2, with 11 bases fitting TRBD1. Germline V CDR1 and CDR2: LGHDT, YNNKEL (reference sequence). The CDR3 has 17 amino acids. V shed 0 bases, J shed 4 bases, and the junction held 7 bases outside the gene matches. DNA of the CDR3: TGTGCCAGCAGCCAAGATCGTTGGGACAGGGGGTTCTATGGCTACACCTTC. This codes for CASSQDRWDRGFYGYTF.

The chain carries TRBV11-1 and TRBJ2-1, with unresolved D. This CDR3 is built from 12 residues. The germline V and J ends were trimmed by 5 bases and 10 bases, with 12 bases remaining between them. CDR1 is SGHAT, CDR2 FQDESV, per germline (reference sequence). The CDR3 DNA follows: TGTGCCAGCAGCCAAATGTGGGCAGAGCAGTTCTTC. Translation gives CASSQMWAEQFF.

The chain uses TRBV11-2 and TRBJ2-3; 9 nucleotides agree with TRBD1. Germline values: CDR1 SGHAT, CDR2 FQNNGV. The trim removed 5 bases at V and 4 bases at J, leaving 7 bases unmatched. The CDR3 is made up of 15 amino acids. CDR3 nucleotide sequence: TGTGCCAGCAGCATAATACAGGGGGCCCCAGATACGCAGTATTTT. Translating it yields CASSIIQGAPDTQYF.